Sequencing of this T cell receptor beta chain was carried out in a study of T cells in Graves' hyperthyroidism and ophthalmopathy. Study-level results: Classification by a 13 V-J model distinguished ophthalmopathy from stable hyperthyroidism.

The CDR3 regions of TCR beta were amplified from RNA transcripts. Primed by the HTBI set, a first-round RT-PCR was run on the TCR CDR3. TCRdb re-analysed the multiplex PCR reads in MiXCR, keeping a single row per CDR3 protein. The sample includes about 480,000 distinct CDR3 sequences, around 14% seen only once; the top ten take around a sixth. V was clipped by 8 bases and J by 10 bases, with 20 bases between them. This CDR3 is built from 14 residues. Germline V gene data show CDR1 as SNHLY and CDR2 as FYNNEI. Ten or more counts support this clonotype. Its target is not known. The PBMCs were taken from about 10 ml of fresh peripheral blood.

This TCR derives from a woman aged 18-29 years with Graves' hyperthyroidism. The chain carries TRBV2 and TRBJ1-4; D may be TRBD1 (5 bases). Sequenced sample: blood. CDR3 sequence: CASLSPSRGGKLFF. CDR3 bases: TGTGCCAGCCTCTCTCCGTCGCGGGGGGGAAAACTGTTTTTT.